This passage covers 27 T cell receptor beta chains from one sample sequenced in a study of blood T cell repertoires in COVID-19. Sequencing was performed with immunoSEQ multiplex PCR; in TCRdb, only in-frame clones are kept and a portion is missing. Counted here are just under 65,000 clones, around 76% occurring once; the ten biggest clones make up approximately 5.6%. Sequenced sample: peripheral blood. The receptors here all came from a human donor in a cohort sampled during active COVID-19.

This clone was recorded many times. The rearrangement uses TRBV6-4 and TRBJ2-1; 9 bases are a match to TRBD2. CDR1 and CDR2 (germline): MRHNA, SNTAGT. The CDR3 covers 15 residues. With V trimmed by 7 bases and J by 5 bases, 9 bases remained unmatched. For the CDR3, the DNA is TGTGCCAGCAAACAAGTAGCGGGGGCAAACAATGAGCAGTTCTTC. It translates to CASKQVAGANNEQFF.

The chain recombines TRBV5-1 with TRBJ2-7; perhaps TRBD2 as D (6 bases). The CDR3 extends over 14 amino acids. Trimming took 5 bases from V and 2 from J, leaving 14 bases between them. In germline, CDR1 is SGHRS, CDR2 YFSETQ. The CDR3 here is CASRRDGLTYEQYF. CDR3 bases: TGCGCCAGCAGACGTGATGGACTAACCTACGAGCAGTACTTC.

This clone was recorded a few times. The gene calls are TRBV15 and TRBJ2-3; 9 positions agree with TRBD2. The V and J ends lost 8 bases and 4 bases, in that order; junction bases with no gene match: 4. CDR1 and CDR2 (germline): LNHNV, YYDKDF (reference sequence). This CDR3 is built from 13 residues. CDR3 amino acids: CATGGGAADTQYF. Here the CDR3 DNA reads TGTGCCACCGGCGGGGGGGCCGCAGATACGCAGTATTTT. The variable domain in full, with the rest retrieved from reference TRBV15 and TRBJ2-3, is DAMVIQNPRYQVTQFGKPVTLSCSQTLNHNVMYWYQQKSSQAPKLLFHYYDKDFNNEADTPDNFQSRRPNTSFCFLDIRSPGLGDTAMYLCATGGGAADTQYFGPGTRLTVL.

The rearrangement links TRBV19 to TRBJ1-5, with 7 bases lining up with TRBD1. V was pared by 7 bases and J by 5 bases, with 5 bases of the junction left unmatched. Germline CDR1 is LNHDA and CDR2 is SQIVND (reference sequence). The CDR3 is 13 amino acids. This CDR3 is CASNDRAHQPQHF. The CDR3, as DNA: TGTGCCAGTAATGACAGGGCCCATCAGCCCCAGCATTTT.

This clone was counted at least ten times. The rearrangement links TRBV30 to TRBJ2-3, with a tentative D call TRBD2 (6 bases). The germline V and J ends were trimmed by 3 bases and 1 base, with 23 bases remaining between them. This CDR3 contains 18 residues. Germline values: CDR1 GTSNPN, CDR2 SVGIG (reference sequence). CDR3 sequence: CAWRRLRTTLAGTDTQYF. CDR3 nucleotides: TGTGCCTGGAGGCGCTTGCGGACAACCTTAGCGGGCACAGATACGCAGTATTTT.

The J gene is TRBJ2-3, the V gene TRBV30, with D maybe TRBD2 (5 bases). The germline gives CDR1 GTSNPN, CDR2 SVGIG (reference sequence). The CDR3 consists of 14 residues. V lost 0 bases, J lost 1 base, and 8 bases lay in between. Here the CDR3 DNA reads TGTGCCTGGAGTGTACCCGGGGGCACAGATACGCAGTATTTT. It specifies CAWSVPGGTDTQYF.

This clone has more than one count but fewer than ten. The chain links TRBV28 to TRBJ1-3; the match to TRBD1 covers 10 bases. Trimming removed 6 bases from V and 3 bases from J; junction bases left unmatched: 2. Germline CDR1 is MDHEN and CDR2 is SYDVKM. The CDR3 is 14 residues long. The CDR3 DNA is TGTGCCAGCAGGACAGGGGGCGTTGGAAACACCATATATTTT. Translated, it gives CASRTGGVGNTIYF.

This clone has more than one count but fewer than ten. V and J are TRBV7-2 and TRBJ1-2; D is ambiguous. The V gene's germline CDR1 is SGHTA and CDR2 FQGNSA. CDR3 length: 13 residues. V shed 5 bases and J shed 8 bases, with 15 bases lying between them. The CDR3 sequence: CASSPTQARGYTF. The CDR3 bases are TGTGCCAGCAGCCCCACGCAGGCCCGAGGCTACACCTTC.

Written as DNA, the CDR3 is TGTGCCATCAGTGAGTCGTCGGGACAGGGCTACGAGCAGTACTTC. This codes for CAISESSGQGYEQYF. The rearrangement links TRBV10-3 to TRBJ2-7; 9 bases map to TRBD1. This CDR3 has 15 residues. J lost 3 bases, V lost 0 bases, and 3 bases had no gene match. Germline lookup yields CDR1 ENHRY and CDR2 SYGVKD.

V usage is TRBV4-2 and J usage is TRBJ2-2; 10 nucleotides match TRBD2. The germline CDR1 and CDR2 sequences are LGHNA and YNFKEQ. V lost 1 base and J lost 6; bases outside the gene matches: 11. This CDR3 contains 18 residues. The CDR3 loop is CASSQAKAGGPSAGELFF. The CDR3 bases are TGTGCCAGCAGCCAAGCAAAAGCGGGGGGGCCCAGCGCCGGGGAGCTGTTTTTT.

The CDR3 DNA is TGTGCCAGCAGCAGAAAACCCCAGGGGTATAATTCACCCCTCCACTTT. This translates into CASSRKPQGYNSPLHF. V is TRBV3-1 (or the pseudogene TRBV3-2) and J is TRBJ1-6; the D gene is possibly TRBD1 (6 bases). The V and J ends lost 5 bases and 4 bases respectively, with 15 bases between them. The CDR3 has 16 residues. The V gene's germline CDR1 is LGHDT and CDR2 YNNKEL (reference sequence).

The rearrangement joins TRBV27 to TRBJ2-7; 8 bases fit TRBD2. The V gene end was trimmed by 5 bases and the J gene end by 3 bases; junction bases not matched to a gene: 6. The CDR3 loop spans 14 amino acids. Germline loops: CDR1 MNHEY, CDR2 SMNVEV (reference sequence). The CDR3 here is CASSKIGGGYEQYF. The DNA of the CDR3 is TGTGCCAGCAGTAAAATCGGGGGGGGCTACGAGCAGTACTTC.

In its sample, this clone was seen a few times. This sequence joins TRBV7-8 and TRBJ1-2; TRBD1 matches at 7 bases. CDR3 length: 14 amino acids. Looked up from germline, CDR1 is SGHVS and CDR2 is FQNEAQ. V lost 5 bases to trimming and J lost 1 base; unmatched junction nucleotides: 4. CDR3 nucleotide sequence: TGTGCCAGCAGCGAGTCAGGGGGTAACTATGGCTACACCTTC. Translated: CASSESGGNYGYTF.

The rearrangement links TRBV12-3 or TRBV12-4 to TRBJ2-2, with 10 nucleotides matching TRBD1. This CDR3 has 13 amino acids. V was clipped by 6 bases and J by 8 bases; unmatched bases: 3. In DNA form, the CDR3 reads TGTGCCAGCAGGCGACAGGGGGCGGGGGAGCTGTTTTTT. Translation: CASRRQGAGELFF.

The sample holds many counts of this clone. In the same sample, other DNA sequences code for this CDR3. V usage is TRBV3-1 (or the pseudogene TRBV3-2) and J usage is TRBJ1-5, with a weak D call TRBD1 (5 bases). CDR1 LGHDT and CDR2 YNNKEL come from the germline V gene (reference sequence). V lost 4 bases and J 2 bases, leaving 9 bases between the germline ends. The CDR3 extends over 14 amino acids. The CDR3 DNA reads TGTGCCAGCAGCCTACAAGGGGGCAATCAGCCCCAGCATTTT. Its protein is CASSLQGGNQPQHF.

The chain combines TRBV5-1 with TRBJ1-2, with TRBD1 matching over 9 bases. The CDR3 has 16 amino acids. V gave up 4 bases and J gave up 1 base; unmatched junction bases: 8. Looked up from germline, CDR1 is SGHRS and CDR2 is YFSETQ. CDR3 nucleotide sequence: TGCGCCAGCAGCCTCTCTGAGACAGGGGGTAACTATGGCTACACCTTC. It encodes CASSLSETGGNYGYTF.

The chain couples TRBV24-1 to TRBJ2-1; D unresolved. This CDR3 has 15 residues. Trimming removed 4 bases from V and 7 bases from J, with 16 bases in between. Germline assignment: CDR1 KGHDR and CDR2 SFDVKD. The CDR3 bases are TGTGCCACCAGTGACGCTACACGGCTGGAGAATGAGCAGTTCTTC. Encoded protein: CATSDATRLENEQFF.

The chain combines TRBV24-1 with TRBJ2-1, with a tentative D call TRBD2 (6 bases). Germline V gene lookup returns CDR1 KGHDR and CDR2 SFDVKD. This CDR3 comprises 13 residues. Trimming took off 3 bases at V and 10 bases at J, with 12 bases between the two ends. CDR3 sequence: CATSDRPAGEQFF. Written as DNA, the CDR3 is TGTGCCACCAGTGATCGGCCCGCGGGGGAGCAGTTCTTC.

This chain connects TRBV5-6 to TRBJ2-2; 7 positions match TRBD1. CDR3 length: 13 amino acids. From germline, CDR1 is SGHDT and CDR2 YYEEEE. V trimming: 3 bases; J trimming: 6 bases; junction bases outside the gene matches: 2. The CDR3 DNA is TGTGCCAGCAGCTACGACAGGGCCGGGGAGCTGTTTTTT. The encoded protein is CASSYDRAGELFF.

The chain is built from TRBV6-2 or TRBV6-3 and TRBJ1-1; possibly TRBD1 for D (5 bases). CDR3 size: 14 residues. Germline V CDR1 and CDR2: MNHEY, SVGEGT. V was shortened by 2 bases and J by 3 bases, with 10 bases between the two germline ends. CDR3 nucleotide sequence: TGTGCCAGCAGTTACCGGGGGGGGGACACTGAAGCTTTCTTT. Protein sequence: CASSYRGGDTEAFF.

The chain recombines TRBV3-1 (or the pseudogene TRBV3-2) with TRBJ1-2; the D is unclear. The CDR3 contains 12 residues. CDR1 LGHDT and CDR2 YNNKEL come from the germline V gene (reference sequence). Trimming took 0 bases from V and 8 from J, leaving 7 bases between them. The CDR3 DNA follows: TGTGCCAGCAGCCAAGATGGGCCGGGCTACACCTTC. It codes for CASSQDGPGYTF.

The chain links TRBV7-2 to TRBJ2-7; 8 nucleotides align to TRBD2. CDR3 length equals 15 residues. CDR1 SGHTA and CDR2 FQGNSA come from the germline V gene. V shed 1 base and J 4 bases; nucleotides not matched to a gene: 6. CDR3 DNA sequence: TGTGCCAGCAGCTTAGTTTCCGGGGGGGGGTACGAGCAGTACTTC. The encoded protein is CASSLVSGGGYEQYF.

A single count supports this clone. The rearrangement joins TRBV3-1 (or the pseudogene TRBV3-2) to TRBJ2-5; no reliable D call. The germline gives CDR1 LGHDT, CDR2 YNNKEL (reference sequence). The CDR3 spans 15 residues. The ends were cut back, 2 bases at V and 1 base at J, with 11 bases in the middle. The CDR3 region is CASSQFPTGQETQYF. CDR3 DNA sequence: TGTGCCAGCAGCCAATTCCCGACTGGCCAAGAGACCCAGTACTTC.

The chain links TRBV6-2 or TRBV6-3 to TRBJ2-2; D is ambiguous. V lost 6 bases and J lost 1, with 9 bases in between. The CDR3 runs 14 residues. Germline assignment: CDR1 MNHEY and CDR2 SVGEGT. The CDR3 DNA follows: TGTGCCAGCAGCCACACGGGGAACACCGGGGAGCTGTTTTTT. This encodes CASSHTGNTGELFF.

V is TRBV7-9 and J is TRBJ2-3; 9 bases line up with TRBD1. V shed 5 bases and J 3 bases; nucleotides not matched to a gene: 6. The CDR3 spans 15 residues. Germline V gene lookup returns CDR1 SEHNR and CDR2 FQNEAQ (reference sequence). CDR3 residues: CASSGMGTGTDTQYF. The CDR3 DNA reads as TGTGCCAGCAGCGGAATGGGGACAGGGACAGATACGCAGTATTTT.

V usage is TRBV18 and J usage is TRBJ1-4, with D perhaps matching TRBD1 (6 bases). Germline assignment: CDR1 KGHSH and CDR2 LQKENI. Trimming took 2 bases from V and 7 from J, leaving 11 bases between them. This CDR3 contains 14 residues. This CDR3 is CASSPGRGVEKLFF. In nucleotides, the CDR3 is TGTGCCAGCTCACCAGGCAGGGGTGTTGAAAAACTGTTTTTT.

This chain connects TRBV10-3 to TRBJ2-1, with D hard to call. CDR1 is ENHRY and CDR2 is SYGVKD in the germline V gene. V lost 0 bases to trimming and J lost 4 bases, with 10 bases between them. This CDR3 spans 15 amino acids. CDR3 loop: CAISESGFPYNEQFF. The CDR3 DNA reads TGTGCCATCAGTGAGTCCGGGTTCCCGTACAATGAGCAGTTCTTC.